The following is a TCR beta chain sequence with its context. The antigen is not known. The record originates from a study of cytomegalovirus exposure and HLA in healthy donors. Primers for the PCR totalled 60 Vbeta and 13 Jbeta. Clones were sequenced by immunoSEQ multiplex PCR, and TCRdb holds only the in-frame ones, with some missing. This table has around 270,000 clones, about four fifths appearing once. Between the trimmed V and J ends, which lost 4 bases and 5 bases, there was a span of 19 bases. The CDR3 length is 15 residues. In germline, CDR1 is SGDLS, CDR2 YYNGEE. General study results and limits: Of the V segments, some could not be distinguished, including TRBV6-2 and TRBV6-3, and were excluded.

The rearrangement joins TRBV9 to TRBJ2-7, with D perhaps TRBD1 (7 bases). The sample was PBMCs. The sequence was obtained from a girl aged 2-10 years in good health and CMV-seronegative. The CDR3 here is CASSPGGGARDEQYF. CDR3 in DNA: TGTGCCAGCAGCCCAGGAGGGGGCGCAAGGGACGAGCAGTACTTC.